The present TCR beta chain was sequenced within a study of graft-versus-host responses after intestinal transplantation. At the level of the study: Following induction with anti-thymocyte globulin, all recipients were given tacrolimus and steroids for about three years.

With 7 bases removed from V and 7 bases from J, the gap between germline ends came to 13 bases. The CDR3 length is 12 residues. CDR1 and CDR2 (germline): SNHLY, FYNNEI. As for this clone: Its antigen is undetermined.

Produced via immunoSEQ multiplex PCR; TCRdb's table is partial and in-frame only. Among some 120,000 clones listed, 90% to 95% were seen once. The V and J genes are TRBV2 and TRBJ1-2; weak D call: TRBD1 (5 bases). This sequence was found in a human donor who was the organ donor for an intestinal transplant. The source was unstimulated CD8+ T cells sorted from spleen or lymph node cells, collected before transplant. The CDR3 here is CASIGEGAGYTF. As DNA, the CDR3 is TGTGCCAGCATCGGCGAAGGGGCTGGCTACACCTTC.